This TCR beta chain comes out of a study of T cell changes during pregnancy in multiple sclerosis. This clone was counted once. The CDR3 contains 18 residues. Germline V gene data show CDR1 as MGHRA and CDR2 as YSYEKL. Trimming took 0 bases from V and 5 from J; bases not matched to a gene: 13. Some clones are missing from TCRdb's copy, which holds only in-frame ones; the method was immunoSEQ multiplex PCR. The sample shows roughly 100,000 clones, 90% of them seen only once. Sequences were derived from peripheral blood, sampled in the second trimester of pregnancy. The chain couples TRBV4-1 to TRBJ2-5; TRBD2 agrees at 9 bases. The clonotype comes from a female donor in good health, enrolled as a control in a pregnancy study. This chain's CDR3 is CASSQDRTLAGPGETQYF. In nucleotides, the CDR3 is TGCGCCAGCAGCCAAGATAGGACACTAGCGGGTCCGGGCGAGACCCAGTACTTC.